This T cell receptor (beta chain) originates from a study of cytomegalovirus exposure and HLA in healthy donors. Turning to this clone: The antigen is not known.

Study-wide results and limits: The number of N-insertions in an Asian-associated ancestry cluster was reportedly below the roughly 670-donor mean in a later analysis. Donor immune exposure was known only as CMV serostatus. Most likely, a cluster of highly shared sequence variants arose as a sequencing artifact. Reportedly, TCR beta sequences accurately predicted HLA-A and HLA-B alleles in most subjects.

This CDR3 region has 15 residues. Per the germline V gene, CDR1 is SGDLS and CDR2 is YYNGEE. After removal of 1 base from V and 5 bases from J, the junction contained 6 bases not matched to a gene. The study ran its PCR with 60 Vbeta and 13 Jbeta primers. Produced via immunoSEQ multiplex PCR; TCRdb's table is partial and in-frame only. The sample has 200,000 or so clones; roughly 80% are singletons. Sequencing used PBMCs. The chain joins TRBV9 to TRBJ2-1; 7 bases match TRBD1. The sequence was obtained from a man aged 35-49 years in good health and CMV-seronegative. This CDR3 is CASSVWDRSNNEQFF. The CDR3 DNA reads TGTGCCAGCAGCGTATGGGACAGATCTAACAATGAGCAGTTCTTC.